What follows is one T cell receptor (beta chain) and its context. In this sample, this clonotype turned up many times. This receptor's antigen is unknown. It has no much larger one-base neighbor in the sample; base qualities were not kept. The sample's time point, from its label and the paper: patch test 2, 6 weeks after DPC sensitization. The sample's treatment or condition label, decoded: therapeutic diphenylcyclopropenone sensitization with weekly scalp DPC. At every patch-test visit, the blood draw took place before the patch test was put on. Patients were eligible if aged 18 to 70, diagnosed with alopecia and judged suitable for DPC therapy, and pregnant patients were excluded. Total RNA was isolated from unfractionated whole blood collected in Tempus Blood RNA tubes. Counted from cysteine to phenylalanine, this CDR3 has 15 amino acids. Left in the record is the CDR3 DNA by itself, 45 bases read in frame from the first base. Trimmed from V: 5 bases; trimmed from J: 1 base; junction bases lacking a gene match: 6.

This record belongs to a study of human T cells and chemical hapten exposure (dated by TCRdb to the early 2020s). For the wider study: For sensitization, 2% DPC in acetone was applied to an approximately 2 cm by approximately 2 cm area of upper inner arm skin. Blood samples were taken from patients before sensitization (week 0) and at 2, 6 and about 24 weeks after DPC sensitization. Patch tests used Finn chambers with 0.01% DPC on the upper back, scored after 6 days by International Contact Dermatitis Research Group standards. Patients additionally received weekly therapeutic DPC doses to the scalp throughout the roughly 25-week study period. Approximately 28 alopecia patients provided blood for TCR sequencing at one to four time points (pre-sensitization, 2, 6 and 24 weeks). The mostly female patient cohort included alopecia areata with under or over 50% scalp involvement, alopecia totalis and alopecia universalis. In alopecia patients, the study followed how the peripheral blood TCR repertoire changed in vivo over primary and secondary sensitization to diphenylcyclopropenone (DPC), a hapten. Libraries were combined into a pool for sequencing, and differences in TCR yield between samples came mainly from small differences in library volumes within the pool.

The method behind the library was RACE. The instrument was a NextSeq 500. Library preparation attached unique molecular identifiers to individual cDNA molecules for quantitative, reproducible TCR counting. Each blood RNA sample was used to sequence both TCR alpha and TCR beta chains. In the source study's methods: The median number of TCRs per sample was some 100,000, ranging from roughly 23,224 to 690,600. V, J and CDR3 annotation of the TCR reads was performed with the Decombinator software suite. To make PS versus PT1 abundance plots, every sample was subsampled to the same number of TCRs (28,000). Expanded TCRs were defined as absent before sensitization and observed at least eight times at the 2-week time point. The public reads were quality trimmed at Q25 with fastp and then assembled into clones with MiXCR by TCRdb, keeping productive beta chains. Rows are unified per CDR3 protein, each entry keeping the most common DNA and genes. The V and J calls and clone size come from TCRdb's table, not from the authors' own analysis. The sample contains around 50,000 distinct CDR3 sequences, just under 10% of them found a single time. The leading ten clones occupy 1.5% to 2% of the sample.

General conclusions and limits of the study: Patch test score correlated positively with the number of PT1 expanded TCRs, reaching significance at thresholds 8, 16 and 32 but not at 4. DPC sensitization did not change the number of TCRs with a frequency above 1 in 1000, and there was no evidence of changes in global repertoire structure. Repeated subsampling changed both the strength of the expansion versus patch-test correlation and the threshold at which that correlation became significant. Because all patients had alopecia, a presumed autoimmune disease, the immune response of the patients might differ from that of healthy individuals. Compared with pre-sensitization or healthy control sets, expanded TCRs formed significantly more large CDR3 similarity clusters, which is consistent with antigen-driven responses.

The receptor was isolated from a woman in her forties or fifties with alopecia areata. Some clones in this sample may be carry-over from other donors' samples. The sample was whole blood, taken in connection with sensitization to the hapten diphenylcyclopropenone (DPC). This chain joins TRBV12-3 or TRBV12-4 to TRBJ1-1, and 8 junctional nucleotides match TRBD1. Here is the DNA: TGTGCCAGCAGTCCAGGACAGGGCCGGAACACTGAAGCTTTCTTT. It encodes CASSPGQGRNTEAFF.